The 32 T cell receptor beta chains below were found in one sample sequenced in a study of long-term antiretroviral therapy in people with HIV. Version v3.0 of the immunoSEQ assay ran at survey level. The repertoire was sequenced with immunoSEQ multiplex PCR; TCRdb's copy has only in-frame clones and lacks some. The repertoire holds tens of thousands of clones, with approximately 85% as singletons. Sequenced here: unsorted PBMCs, sampled just over 2.7 years before starting antiretroviral therapy. These receptors all come from a young woman with HIV.

The genes are TRBV30 and TRBJ1-3, with D uncertain. The CDR3 has 11 residues. The germline V gene encodes CDR1 GTSNPN and CDR2 SVGIG (reference sequence). V was pared by 5 bases and J by 4 bases, with 6 bases between. The CDR3, as DNA: TGTGCCTGGCTGCGGGGAAACACCATATATTTT. Its protein product is CAWLRGNTIYF.

The chain couples TRBV4-1 to TRBJ1-6, with D unresolved. CDR3 size: 19 residues. Per the germline V gene, CDR1 is MGHRA and CDR2 is YSYEKL. V lost 2 bases and J 0 bases, leaving 17 bases between the germline ends. CDR3 amino acids: CASSQKVIRVSSYNSPLHF. CDR3 nucleotide sequence: TGCGCCAGCAGCCAAAAAGTCATCAGAGTTAGCTCCTATAATTCACCCCTCCACTTT.

The rearrangement uses TRBV5-1 and TRBJ2-1, with D possibly being TRBD2 (6 bases). The V end was cut by 2 bases, the J end by 6 bases, with 18 bases between. The CDR3 spans 16 residues. Germline V gene sequence: CDR1 SGHRS, CDR2 YFSETQ. CDR3 loop: CASSLNRDSAGNEQFF. CDR3 in DNA: TGCGCCAGCAGCTTAAATAGGGATTCAGCGGGCAATGAGCAGTTCTTC. Together with reference TRBV5-1 and TRBJ2-1, the CDR3 gives the full variable domain: KAGVTQTPRYLIKTRGQQVTLSCSPISGHRSVSWYQQTPGQGLQFLFEYFSETQRNKGNFPGRFSGRQFSNSRSEMNVSTLELGDSALYLCASSLNRDSAGNEQFFGPGTRLTVL.

This rearrangement joins TRBV19 to TRBJ2-3, with 8 bases that match TRBD2. CDR3 length: 15 residues. CDR1 and CDR2 from the germline V gene are LNHDA and SQIVND (reference sequence). V shed 6 bases, J shed 0 bases, and the junction held 5 bases outside the gene matches. The CDR3 bases are TGTGCCAGTAGATTCCGGGGGGGCAGCACAGATACGCAGTATTTT. This sequence encodes CASRFRGGSTDTQYF.

The V call is TRBV7-9, the J call TRBJ2-1; possibly TRBD1 for D (5 bases). The V gene's germline CDR1 is SEHNR and CDR2 FQNEAQ (reference sequence). Trimming shortened V by 5 bases and J by 5 bases, and 13 bases separated the two germline ends. The CDR3 covers 14 residues. The CDR3 bases are TGTGCCAGCAGCCCCGGACAAAAGGACAATGAGCAGTTCTTC. Translated, it gives CASSPGQKDNEQFF.

The chain has TRBV6-1 and TRBJ1-3; tentatively, D is TRBD1 (6 bases). The CDR3 covers 15 residues. The germline CDR1 and CDR2 sequences are MNHNS and SASEGT. V lost 1 base and J lost 4, with 11 bases in between. The chain's CDR3 is CASSEERTAGNTIYF. The CDR3 DNA sequence: TGTGCCAGCAGTGAAGAACGGACAGCCGGAAACACCATATATTTT.

This clone was observed once. The gene calls are TRBV11-2 and TRBJ2-3; D is perhaps TRBD1 (5 bases). Trimming left V 1 base short and J 1 base short, with 15 bases between. Germline CDR1 reads SGHAT; CDR2 reads FQNNGV. CDR3 length: 17 amino acids. The CDR3, as DNA: TGTGCCAGCAGCTTAGTGGGGCGTGGGTTTGGCACAGATACGCAGTATTTT. Its protein is CASSLVGRGFGTDTQYF.

The chain employs TRBV5-6 and TRBJ1-2; no clear D. Germline V CDR1 and CDR2: SGHDT, YYEEEE. This CDR3 spans 13 amino acids. Trimming left V 3 bases short and J 8 bases short, with 14 bases between. CDR3 coding DNA: TGTGCCAGCAGCTCTGCTGGGGTGGGCGGCTACACCTTC. Its translation is CASSSAGVGGYTF.

The chain employs TRBV9 and TRBJ2-3, with D possibly being TRBD2 (5 bases). The CDR3 covers 15 residues. Germline assignment: CDR1 SGDLS and CDR2 YYNGEE. V dropped 6 bases and J dropped 1 base, with 15 bases sitting between them. This CDR3 reads CASTRRAVGTDTQYF. CDR3 nucleotides: TGTGCCAGCACCCGTCGAGCGGTTGGCACAGATACGCAGTATTTT.

This clone was seen a few times. Other DNA variants within this sample encode the same CDR3. The V call is TRBV6-1, the J call TRBJ1-5; unclear D gene. V lost 6 bases to trimming and J lost 8 bases, with 17 bases between them. Germline CDR1 reads MNHNS; CDR2 reads SASEGT. CDR3 size: 14 residues. The CDR3 DNA follows: TGTGCCAGCAGCGGGCTTCAAATATCCGAGCCCCAGCATTTT. Its protein product is CASSGLQISEPQHF.

The V call is TRBV11-2, the J call TRBJ2-5; D perhaps matches TRBD1 (6 bases). Trimming stripped 1 base from V and 3 bases from J, with 12 bases between. This CDR3 region has 15 residues. Per germline, CDR1 SGHAT and CDR2 FQNNGV. CDR3 sequence reads: CASSLAGQPKETQYF. CDR3 DNA: TGTGCCAGCAGCTTAGCCGGACAGCCGAAAGAGACCCAGTACTTC. Filled out from reference TRBV11-2 and TRBJ2-5, the complete variable domain reads EAGVAQSPRYKIIEKRQSVAFWCNPISGHATLYWYQQILGQGPKLLIQFQNNGVVDDSQLPKDRFSAERLKGVDSTLKIQPAKLEDSAVYLCASSLAGQPKETQYFGPGTRLLVL.

This chain connects TRBV5-6 to TRBJ2-3; no reliable D call. V dropped 4 bases and J dropped 2 bases, with 5 bases sitting between them. The V gene's germline CDR1 is SGHDT and CDR2 YYEEEE. This CDR3 comprises 12 residues. The CDR3 nucleotides read TGTGCCAGCAGCAGGACCACAGATACGCAGTATTTT. This sequence encodes CASSRTTDTQYF.

This clone came up once. V is TRBV20-1 and J is TRBJ1-5; D gene ambiguous. Trimming removed 4 bases from V and 12 bases from J, with 13 bases in between. The CDR3 is made up of 11 amino acids. Germline V gene lookup returns CDR1 DFQATT and CDR2 SNEGSKA (reference sequence). CDR3 in DNA: TGCAGTGCTAAGGAGTCCGGCGACCAGCATTTT. Translation: CSAKESGDQHF.

This rearrangement joins TRBV11-2 to TRBJ1-1; maybe TRBD1 (6 bases). From germline, CDR1 is SGHAT and CDR2 FQNNGV. The V gene lost 1 base and the J gene lost 0 bases, with 18 bases spanning the gap. The CDR3 spans 18 residues. CDR3: CASSLVGEGGLLNTEAFF. The CDR3 bases are TGTGCCAGCAGCTTAGTAGGTGAGGGGGGGCTTTTGAACACTGAAGCTTTCTTT.

V usage is TRBV30 and J usage is TRBJ2-3; unclear D gene. The V gene lost 1 base and the J gene lost 1 base, with 6 bases spanning the gap. CDR3 size: 13 residues. Germline V gene lookup returns CDR1 GTSNPN and CDR2 SVGIG (reference sequence). Here the CDR3 DNA reads TGTGCCTGGAGTGGATTCGGCACAGATACGCAGTATTTT. It codes for CAWSGFGTDTQYF.

The CDR3 nucleotides read TGTGCCAGCAGCCCGGACAGGGGCGGTAATGAAAAACTGTTTTTT. It encodes CASSPDRGGNEKLFF. V gene TRBV7-9 combines with J gene TRBJ1-4; TRBD1 agrees at 9 bases. Unmatched junction bases numbered 5, after V lost 5 bases and J lost 4 bases. The germline V gene has CDR1 SEHNR and CDR2 FQNEAQ (reference sequence). The CDR3 totals 15 residues.

The chain combines TRBV6-5 with TRBJ2-5; 8 nucleotides agree with TRBD2. From germline, CDR1 is MNHEY and CDR2 SVGAGI. After removal of 6 bases from V and 7 bases from J, the junction contained 10 bases not matched to a gene. This CDR3 contains 14 residues. CDR3 residues: CASREGRGGGTQYF. The CDR3 nucleotides read TGTGCCAGCAGAGAGGGCCGGGGGGGCGGGACCCAGTACTTC.

This clone was seen only a few times. The chain employs TRBV6-1 and TRBJ1-6; unclear D gene. Germline loops: CDR1 MNHNS, CDR2 SASEGT. The CDR3 contains 15 residues. The V gene lost 8 bases and the J gene lost 2 bases, with 13 bases spanning the gap. CDR3 in DNA: TGTGCCAGCTACGACCTGGGGACCTATAATTCACCCCTCCACTTT. This sequence encodes CASYDLGTYNSPLHF.

The V and J genes are TRBV12-5 and TRBJ1-1; 7 positions match TRBD1. CDR1 is LGHNT, CDR2 FRNRAP, per germline. This CDR3 region has 18 residues. The trim removed 3 bases at V and 4 bases at J, leaving 17 bases unmatched. This chain's CDR3 is CASGFLFSQGDRSTEAFF. As DNA, the CDR3 is TGTGCTAGTGGTTTTCTATTCTCCCAGGGGGATCGGAGCACTGAAGCTTTCTTT.

This rearrangement joins TRBV9 to TRBJ2-3, with D tentatively TRBD2 (5 bases). V dropped 5 bases and J dropped 5 bases, with 15 bases sitting between them. CDR3 length: 14 amino acids. Germline V gene lookup returns CDR1 SGDLS and CDR2 YYNGEE. This CDR3 reads CASRQYSAGDTQYF. CDR3 DNA: TGTGCCAGCAGGCAATATTCGGCGGGAGATACGCAGTATTTT.

The chain links TRBV6-1 to TRBJ2-7; D is uncertain. Trimming left V 1 base short and J 3 bases short, with 7 bases between. Germline CDR1 is MNHNS and CDR2 is SASEGT. The CDR3 has 13 residues. The CDR3 here is CASSEGQNYEQYV. CDR3 nucleotide sequence: TGTGCCAGCAGTGAAGGGCAGAACTACGAGCAGTACGTC.

Only one count was recorded for this clone. The chain links TRBV9 to TRBJ1-1; 8 nucleotides agree with TRBD1. V lost 3 bases, J lost 0 bases, and 10 bases stayed unmatched. Germline CDR1 is SGDLS and CDR2 is YYNGEE. CDR3 length equals 17 residues. CDR3 region: CASSAIGQGTVNTEAFF. The CDR3 DNA reads as TGTGCCAGCAGCGCAATTGGACAGGGAACCGTGAACACTGAAGCTTTCTTT.

The V and J genes are TRBV5-6 and TRBJ1-2, with 11 bases lining up with TRBD1. The J segment lost 4 bases and the V segment lost 3 bases, leaving 8 bases of the junction unmatched. Germline V gene sequence: CDR1 SGHDT, CDR2 YYEEEE. This CDR3 region has 16 residues. The CDR3 here is CASSSPGQGGVYGYTF. Here the CDR3 DNA reads TGTGCCAGCAGCTCCCCGGGACAGGGGGGAGTCTATGGCTACACCTTC.

The V call is TRBV14, the J call TRBJ2-5; 7 bases align to TRBD1. The CDR3 is made up of 13 amino acids. CDR1 is SGHDN and CDR2 is FVKESK in the germline V gene. After removal of 3 bases from V and 7 bases from J, the junction contained 5 bases not matched to a gene. Here the CDR3 DNA reads TGTGCCAGCAGCCAGCGACAGGGATGGACCCAGTACTTC. As protein: CASSQRQGWTQYF.

This chain links TRBV10-1 with TRBJ2-1, with a tentative D call TRBD1 (6 bases). CDR3 size: 16 residues. With 7 bases removed from V and 7 bases from J, the gap between germline ends came to 23 bases. CDR1 and CDR2 from the germline V gene are WNHNN and SYGVQD (reference sequence). In DNA form, the CDR3 reads TGCGCCAGCAAGGGCCCCGAGACAGGCCGAGCTAATGAGCAGTTCTTC. As protein: CASKGPETGRANEQFF.

Here the CDR3 DNA reads TGTGCCAGCAGTTCGCCTCTTGAGTACGAGCAGTACTTC. This sequence encodes CASSSPLEYEQYF. This rearrangement joins TRBV6-5 to TRBJ2-7; the D is unclear. Trimming cost V 4 bases and J 4 bases, with 11 bases left between them. The CDR3 has 13 residues. Germline V gene lookup returns CDR1 MNHEY and CDR2 SVGAGI.

This clone has just one count. The chain uses TRBV21-1 and TRBJ2-1; the table's D gene call, TRBD1, was not cross checked with the DNA. TRBV21-1 is labeled a pseudogene. The CDR3 contains 13 residues. The CDR3 DNA reads as TGTGCCAGCAGCGATATTGGGCCTAATGAGCAGTTCTTC. Translated, it gives CASSDIGPNEQFF.

The V call is TRBV19, the J call TRBJ1-5, with D unresolved. The CDR3 is 13 amino acids. The V and J ends lost 3 bases and 4 bases respectively, with 7 bases between them. In germline, CDR1 is LNHDA, CDR2 SQIVND (reference sequence). The CDR3 sequence: CASSITDNQPQHF. The CDR3 coding sequence is TGTGCCAGTAGTATTACAGATAATCAGCCCCAGCATTTT.

V and J are TRBV5-8 and TRBJ2-3; D gene unclear. This CDR3 comprises 14 residues. V lost 1 base and J 0 bases, leaving 6 bases between the germline ends. Germline loops: CDR1 SGHTS, CDR2 YDEGEE. DNA for the CDR3: TGTGCCAGCAGCTTGTATACGAGCACAGATACGCAGTATTTT. This sequence encodes CASSLYTSTDTQYF.

This clone has just one count. Here the CDR3 DNA reads TGTGCCAGTAGTTGGACTAGCGGACATAGGCAGAATGAGCAGTTCTTC. This sequence encodes CASSWTSGHRQNEQFF. The chain has TRBV19 and TRBJ2-1, with 10 bases matching TRBD2. This CDR3 has 16 amino acids. Germline V gives CDR1 LNHDA, CDR2 SQIVND (reference sequence). The J segment lost 7 bases and the V segment lost 5 bases, leaving 11 bases of the junction unmatched. The complete variable domain, with remaining parts taken from reference TRBV19 and TRBJ2-1, reads DGGITQSPKYLFRKEGQNVTLSCEQNLNHDAMYWYRQDPGQGLRLIYYSQIVNDFQKGDIAEGYSVSREKKESFPLTVTSAQKNPTAFYLCASSWTSGHRQNEQFFGPGTRLTVL.

This chain joins TRBV27 and TRBJ1-5; 9 bases fit TRBD1. V dropped 4 bases and J dropped 7; count of bases not matched to a gene: 14. CDR1 MNHEY and CDR2 SMNVEV come from the germline V gene (reference sequence). CDR3 length: 17 residues. The CDR3 nucleotides are TGTGCCAGCAGTTCCCGCCGGGACAGGGAATCTGAGCAGCCCCAGCATTTT. This encodes CASSSRRDRESEQPQHF.

The J gene is TRBJ2-3, the V gene TRBV6-1, with D uncertain. This CDR3 spans 15 amino acids. Trimming shortened V by 6 bases and J by 2 bases, and 15 bases separated the two germline ends. CDR1 and CDR2 from the germline V gene are MNHNS and SASEGT. The CDR3 reads CASSRLGQDTDTQYF. The CDR3 DNA reads TGTGCCAGCAGCCGTTTAGGGCAGGACACAGATACGCAGTATTTT.